Presented here are 5 T cell receptor beta chains from one specimen sequenced in a study of molecular identifiers for immune sequencing clone quantification. TCRdb reprocessed the PCR reads with MiXCR, giving one entry per CDR3 protein. The sample shows 50,000 to 65,000 distinct CDR3 sequences, approximately 25% of them seen only once. Sequenced material: naive CD8+ T cells from blood, with Jurkat cell RNA spiked in. The subset was: FACS-sorted CD8+CD4-CCR7+CD45RA+ naive T cells. The receptors derive from a human donor in good health. Some libraries in this study had Jurkat cell RNA spiked in.

This clonotype was seen a handful of times. The rearrangement joins TRBV5-4 to TRBJ2-7; 8 positions agree with TRBD1. Germline trimming cut 4 bases from V and 7 bases from J; bases unmatched to any gene: 7. Germline V gene lookup returns CDR1 SGHNT and CDR2 YYREEE (reference sequence). The CDR3 consists of 13 residues. Written as DNA, the CDR3 is TGTGCCAGCAGCCAAGGCACAGGGGGAGAGCAGTACTTC. Protein product: CASSQGTGGEQYF.

This chain joins TRBV29-1 and TRBJ2-1; D remains unclear. Germline CDR1 reads SQVTM; CDR2 reads ANQGSEA. Trimming stripped 3 bases from V and 0 bases from J, with 9 bases between. This CDR3 has 14 amino acids. The CDR3 DNA reads TGCAGCGTTGAGGACGGTAGCTCCTACAATGAGCAGTTCTTC. This sequence encodes CSVEDGSSYNEQFF.

The chain recombines TRBV29-1 with TRBJ2-1; 8 positions match TRBD2. V dropped 2 bases and J dropped 5; count of bases not matched to a gene: 11. The germline V gene has CDR1 SQVTM and CDR2 ANQGSEA. The CDR3 is made up of 16 amino acids. CDR3 loop: CSVEWIGPGGDNEQFF. The CDR3 nucleotides are TGCAGCGTTGAATGGATAGGTCCGGGGGGGGACAATGAGCAGTTCTTC.

This clonotype was counted at least ten times. The chain employs TRBV7-9 and TRBJ1-2, with TRBD1 as a possible D gene (6 bases). CDR3 size: 14 residues. The V end was cut by 5 bases, the J end by 8 bases, with 18 bases between. The germline gives CDR1 SEHNR, CDR2 FQNEAQ (reference sequence). This chain's CDR3 is CASSPTTGINGYTF. The CDR3, as DNA: TGTGCCAGCAGCCCAACAACAGGGATTAACGGCTACACCTTC.

The sample holds many counts of this clonotype. The rearrangement joins TRBV28 to TRBJ1-1, with D hard to call. Trimming stripped 5 bases from V and 1 base from J, with 8 bases between. The germline CDR1 and CDR2 sequences are MDHEN and SYDVKM. The CDR3 spans 13 residues. The CDR3 DNA sequence: TGTGCCAGCAGTAACGACGGGAACACTGAAGCTTTCTTT. It encodes CASSNDGNTEAFF.